The 8 T cell receptor beta chains listed next were all sequenced from one sample in a study of identifying expanded T cells in peripheral blood. Sequencing was performed with immunoSEQ multiplex PCR; in TCRdb, only in-frame clones are kept and a portion is missing. The sample has under 150,000 clones; 84% are singletons. Sequences were obtained from blood. These receptors originate from a person between 18 and 75 years old in good health.

The chain carries TRBV5-6 and TRBJ2-5; the match to TRBD1 covers 7 bases. The germline gives CDR1 SGHDT, CDR2 YYEEEE. V shed 5 bases, J shed 3 bases, and the junction held 7 bases outside the gene matches. There are 14 residues in the CDR3. In nucleotides, the CDR3 is TGTGCCAGCAGTGATTGGGACAGAGAAGAGACCCAGTACTTC. Its protein product is CASSDWDREETQYF.

The rearrangement joins TRBV19 to TRBJ2-1; D possibly corresponds to TRBD2 (6 bases). Trimming pared 5 bases from V and 3 bases from J, leaving 11 bases between. Germline V CDR1 and CDR2: LNHDA, SQIVND (reference sequence). The CDR3 is made up of 14 amino acids. As DNA, the CDR3 is TGTGCCAGTAGTCAAAACGGGGGCTACAATGAGCAGTTCTTC. It is translated as CASSQNGGYNEQFF.

This clone has a handful of counts. The rearrangement joins TRBV27 to TRBJ1-6, with 10 bases that match TRBD1. This CDR3 comprises 16 residues. Looked up from germline, CDR1 is MNHEY and CDR2 is SMNVEV (reference sequence). V shed 6 bases, J shed 11 bases, and the junction held 13 bases outside the gene matches. The CDR3 sequence is CASRSPSRDRGPPLHF. The CDR3 region has the DNA TGTGCCAGCAGATCCCCATCCCGGGACAGGGGTCCACCCCTCCACTTT.

This CDR3 reads CAISSSGDEQFF. In DNA form, the CDR3 reads TGTGCCATCAGCTCATCGGGGGATGAGCAGTTCTTC. The rearrangement links TRBV10-3 to TRBJ2-1; perhaps TRBD2 as D (6 bases). Germline lookup yields CDR1 ENHRY and CDR2 SYGVKD. Trimming removed 6 bases from V and 8 bases from J, with 11 bases in between. The CDR3 extends over 12 amino acids.

The rearrangement uses TRBV7-6 and TRBJ1-3; D remains ambiguous. The CDR3 is 16 residues long. V was trimmed by 4 bases and J by 4 bases, leaving 17 bases between them. CDR1 is SGHVS, CDR2 FNYEAQ, per germline. CDR3 nucleotides: TGTGCCAGCAGCTCGCGGGCGTGGATCACGGGAAACACCATATATTTT. Translated, it gives CASSSRAWITGNTIYF.

This chain connects TRBV11-2 to TRBJ2-5, with D possibly being TRBD2 (6 bases). The CDR3 is 16 amino acids. Trimming shortened V by 4 bases and J by 1 base, and 16 bases separated the two germline ends. CDR1 and CDR2 from the germline V gene are SGHAT and FQNNGV. CDR3 protein: CASSSFGGEVQETQYF. CDR3 nucleotides: TGTGCCAGCAGCTCCTTCGGAGGGGAAGTCCAAGAGACCCAGTACTTC.

This clone was counted between two and nine times. The chain uses TRBV12-5 and TRBJ1-5, with 7 bases matching TRBD1. The V gene end was trimmed by 5 bases and the J gene end by 7 bases; junction bases not matched to a gene: 5. Germline V CDR1 and CDR2: LGHNT, FRNRAP. CDR3 size: 13 residues. The chain's CDR3 is CASGHSRGQPQHF. The CDR3 DNA reads TGTGCTAGTGGTCATTCCAGGGGGCAGCCCCAGCATTTT.

The chain is built from TRBV11-2 and TRBJ2-7; TRBD1 matches at 8 bases. The germline CDR1 and CDR2 sequences are SGHAT and FQNNGV. The length of the CDR3 is 14 residues. V shed 5 bases and J 6 bases; nucleotides not matched to a gene: 9. CDR3 in DNA: TGTGCCAGCAGCCCCGGACAGGGTGTCGGCGAGCAGTACTTC. It is translated as CASSPGQGVGEQYF.